The source of this T cell receptor (beta chain) is a study of T-cell reconstitution after alpha-beta-depleted transplantation in children. As to this clonotype: Its specificity is not known.

Broader study findings: Hyperexpanded clones declined; after one year, newly produced T cells mostly supplied diversity. Surviving recipient cells, namely T cells and thymic progenitors, were the source of high day-60 TCRbeta diversity in some patients.

Using unique molecular identifiers, the investigators prepared the TCRbeta library. TCRdb fed the PCR reads into MiXCR, producing one record per CDR3 protein. The sample records 500,000 to 600,000 distinct CDR3 sequences, 27% being singletons. V lost 6 bases and J 7 bases, leaving 7 bases between the germline ends. Germline values: CDR1 MGHDK, CDR2 SYGVNS. CDR3 length: 11 amino acids. This sequence joins TRBV25-1 and TRBJ2-1, with D uncertain. The clonotype was recovered from a boy younger than two with Wiskott-Aldrich syndrome, due to receive a stem cell transplant. The sample in question was PBMCs, obtained before TCRalphabeta/CD19-depleted stem cell transplant. The CDR3 spells CASRRLNEQFF. CDR3 nucleotide sequence: TGTGCCAGCAGGCGTCTTAATGAGCAGTTCTTC.